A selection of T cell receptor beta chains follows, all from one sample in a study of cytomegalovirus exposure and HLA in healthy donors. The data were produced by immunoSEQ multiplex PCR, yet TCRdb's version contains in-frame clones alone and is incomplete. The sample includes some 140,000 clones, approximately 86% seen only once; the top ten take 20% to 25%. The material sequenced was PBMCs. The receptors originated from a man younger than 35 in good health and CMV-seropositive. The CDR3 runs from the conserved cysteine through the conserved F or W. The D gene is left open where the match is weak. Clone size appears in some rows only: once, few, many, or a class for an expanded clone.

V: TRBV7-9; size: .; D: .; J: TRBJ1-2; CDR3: CASREGSYGYTF; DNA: TGTGCCAGCAGGGAGGGGTCCTATGGCTACACCTTC
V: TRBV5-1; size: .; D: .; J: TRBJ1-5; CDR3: CASSPGGGVVNQPQHF; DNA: TGCGCCAGCAGCCCCGGCGGGGGAGTGGTTAATCAGCCCCAGCATTTT
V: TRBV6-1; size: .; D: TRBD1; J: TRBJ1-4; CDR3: CASNPRGQNEKLFF; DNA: TGTGCCAGCAACCCCAGGGGGCAAAATGAAAAACTGTTTTTT
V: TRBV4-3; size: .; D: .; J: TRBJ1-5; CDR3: CASSQVADSGNQPQHF; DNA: TGCGCCAGCAGCCAAGTCGCTGACAGTGGCAATCAGCCCCAGCATTTT
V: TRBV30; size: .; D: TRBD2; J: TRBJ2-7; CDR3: CAWSVWPSGTLYEQYF; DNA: TGTGCCTGGAGTGTTTGGCCTAGCGGGACCCTATACGAGCAGTACTTC
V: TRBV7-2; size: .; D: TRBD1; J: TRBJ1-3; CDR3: CASSWRTGEGGNTIYF; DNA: TGTGCCAGCAGCTGGAGGACAGGGGAGGGTGGAAACACCATATATTTT
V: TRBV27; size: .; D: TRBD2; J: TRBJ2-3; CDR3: CASTSWGGKRDTQYF; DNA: TGTGCCAGCACGTCCTGGGGAGGGAAGAGAGATACGCAGTATTTT
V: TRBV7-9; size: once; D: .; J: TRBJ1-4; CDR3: CASSSAGVGNEKLFF; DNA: TGTGCCAGCAGCTCCGCGGGGGTTGGGAATGAAAAACTGTTTTTT
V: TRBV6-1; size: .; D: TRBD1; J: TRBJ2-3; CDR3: CASSEADRVRTDTQYF; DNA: TGTGCCAGCAGTGAAGCGGACAGGGTAAGGACAGATACGCAGTATTTT
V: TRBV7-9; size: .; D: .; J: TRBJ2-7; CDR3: CASSPVGQGTYEQYF; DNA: TGTGCCAGCAGCCCGGTGGGGCAGGGAACCTACGAGCAGTACTTC
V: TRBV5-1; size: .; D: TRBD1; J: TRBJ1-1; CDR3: CASSLSTGVGTEAFF; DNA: TGCGCCAGCAGCCTATCGACAGGGGTAGGAACTGAAGCTTTCTTT
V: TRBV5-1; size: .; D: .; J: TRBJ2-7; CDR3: CASSLTSSGYEQYF; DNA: TGCGCCAGCAGCTTGACTAGCTCAGGTTACGAGCAGTACTTC
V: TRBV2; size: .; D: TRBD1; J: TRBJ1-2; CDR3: CASSPQSTGDYGYTF; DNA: TGTGCCAGCAGCCCCCAGTCGACAGGGGACTATGGCTACACCTTC
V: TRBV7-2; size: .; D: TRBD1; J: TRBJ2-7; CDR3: CASSWDRAYEQYF; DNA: TGTGCCAGCAGCTGGGACAGGGCCTACGAGCAGTACTTC
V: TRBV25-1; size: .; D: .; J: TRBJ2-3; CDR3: CASSQGTDTQYF; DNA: TGTGCCAGCAGCCAGGGCACAGATACGCAGTATTTT
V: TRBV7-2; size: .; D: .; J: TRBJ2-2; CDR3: CASSFDREVFTGELFF; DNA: TGTGCCAGCAGCTTCGACAGGGAGGTGTTCACCGGGGAGCTGTTTTTT
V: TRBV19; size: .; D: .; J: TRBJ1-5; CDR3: CASTMGGPQHF; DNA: TGTGCCAGTACTATGGGGGGTCCCCAGCATTTT
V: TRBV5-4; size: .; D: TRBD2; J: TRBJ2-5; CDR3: CASSLYLAGRETQYF; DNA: TGTGCCAGCAGCTTGTACCTAGCGGGGAGAGAGACCCAGTACTTC
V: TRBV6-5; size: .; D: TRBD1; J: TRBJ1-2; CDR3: CASSYSKGTVYGYTF; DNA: TGTGCCAGCAGTTACTCGAAAGGGACAGTCTATGGCTACACCTTC
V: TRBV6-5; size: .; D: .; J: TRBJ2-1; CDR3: CASRSSGYGVGQFF; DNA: TGTGCCAGCAGGTCAAGCGGATACGGAGTAGGGCAGTTCTTC
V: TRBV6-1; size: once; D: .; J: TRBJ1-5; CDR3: CASSEAHNNQPQHF; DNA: TGTGCCAGCAGTGAAGCACACAACAATCAGCCCCAGCATTTT
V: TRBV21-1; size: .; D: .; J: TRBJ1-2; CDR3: CANPLTAYGYTF; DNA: TGTGCCAACCCCTTGACAGCCTATGGCTACACCTTC
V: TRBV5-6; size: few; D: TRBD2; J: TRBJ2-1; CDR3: CASSLGPPGTTSSYNEQFF; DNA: TGTGCCAGCAGCTTGGGTCCACCCGGGACTACCAGCTCCTACAATGAGCAGTTCTTC
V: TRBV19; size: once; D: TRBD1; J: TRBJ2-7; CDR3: CASSWDRKSSYEQYF; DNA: TGTGCCAGTTCCTGGGACAGGAAGAGCTCCTACGAGCAGTACTTC
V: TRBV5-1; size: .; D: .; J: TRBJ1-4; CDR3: CASSLVPPEATTNEKLFF; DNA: TGCGCCAGCAGCTTGGTTCCCCCGGAGGCGACAACTAATGAAAAACTGTTTTTT
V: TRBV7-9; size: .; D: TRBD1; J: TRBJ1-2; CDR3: CASSLRTGGHGYTF; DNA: TGTGCCAGCAGCTTAAGGACAGGGGGCCATGGCTACACCTTC
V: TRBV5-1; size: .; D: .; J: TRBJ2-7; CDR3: CASTSGASGGALSPYEQYF; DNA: TGCGCCAGCACCTCGGGGGCTAGCGGAGGAGCCCTATCTCCATACGAGCAGTACTTC
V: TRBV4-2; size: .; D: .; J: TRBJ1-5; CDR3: CASSQDMGGTAQPQHF; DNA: TGTGCCAGCAGCCAAGATATGGGAGGGACGGCTCAGCCCCAGCATTTT
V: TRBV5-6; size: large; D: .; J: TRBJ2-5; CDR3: CASSPATRGETQYF; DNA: TGTGCCAGCAGCCCCGCGACCCGCGGAGAGACCCAGTACTTC
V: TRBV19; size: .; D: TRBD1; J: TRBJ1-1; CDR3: CASSSGTGGMNTEAFF; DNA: TGTGCCAGTAGTAGTGGGACAGGGGGTATGAACACTGAAGCTTTCTTT
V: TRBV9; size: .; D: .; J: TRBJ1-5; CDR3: CASSVNTAQPQHF; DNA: TGTGCCAGCAGCGTTAACACCGCTCAGCCCCAGCATTTT
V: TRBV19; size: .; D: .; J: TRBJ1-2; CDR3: CASKIGRGGYGYTF; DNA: TGTGCCAGTAAAATCGGAAGGGGGGGTTATGGCTACACCTTC
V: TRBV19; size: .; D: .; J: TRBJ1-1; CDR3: CASSRPYNTEAFF; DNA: TGTGCCAGTAGTAGGCCTTATAACACTGAAGCTTTCTTT
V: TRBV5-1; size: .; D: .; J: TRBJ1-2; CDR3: CASSLFRDSYGYTF; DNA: TGCGCCAGCAGCTTGTTTAGGGACTCCTATGGCTACACCTTC
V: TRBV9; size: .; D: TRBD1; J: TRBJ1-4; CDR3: CASSATRQGPNEKLFF; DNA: TGTGCCAGCAGCGCTACTCGACAGGGGCCTAATGAAAAACTGTTTTTT
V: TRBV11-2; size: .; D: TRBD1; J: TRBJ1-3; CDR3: CASSSTGAGNTIYF; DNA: TGTGCCAGCAGCTCGACAGGGGCTGGAAACACCATATATTTT
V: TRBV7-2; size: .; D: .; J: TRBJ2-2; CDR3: CASSSKNTGELFF; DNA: TGTGCCAGCAGCTCAAAGAACACCGGGGAGCTGTTTTTT
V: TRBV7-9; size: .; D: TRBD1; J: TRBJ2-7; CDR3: CASSLGRGFSYEQYF; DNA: TGTGCCAGCAGCTTAGGCAGGGGGTTCTCCTACGAGCAGTACTTC
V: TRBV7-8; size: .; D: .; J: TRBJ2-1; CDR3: CASSSRETYNEQFF; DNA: TGTGCCAGCAGCTCCAGGGAAACCTACAATGAGCAGTTCTTC
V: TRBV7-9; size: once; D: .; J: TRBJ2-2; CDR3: CASSSRQASTGELFF; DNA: TGTGCCAGCAGCTCCCGACAGGCTAGCACCGGGGAGCTGTTTTTT
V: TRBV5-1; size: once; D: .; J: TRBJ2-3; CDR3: CASSLEGLRTDTQYF; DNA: TGCGCCAGCAGCTTGGAGGGGTTGAGGACAGATACGCAGTATTTT
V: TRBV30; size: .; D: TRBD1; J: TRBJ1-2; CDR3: CAWSDGTELTPNYGYTF; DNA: TGTGCCTGGAGTGACGGGACAGAACTAACTCCCAACTATGGCTACACCTTC
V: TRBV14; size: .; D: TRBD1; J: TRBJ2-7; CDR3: CASSRRQGEFDYEQYF; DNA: TGTGCCAGCAGCCGACGTCAGGGGGAATTCGATTACGAGCAGTACTTC
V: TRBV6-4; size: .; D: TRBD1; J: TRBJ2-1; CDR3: CASSEDTGGRGEQFF; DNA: TGTGCCAGCAGTGAGGATACAGGGGGAAGGGGTGAGCAGTTCTTC
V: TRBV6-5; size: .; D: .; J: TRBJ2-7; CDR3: CASSSPTEETYEQYF; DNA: TGTGCCAGCAGTTCTCCGACAGAGGAGACCTACGAGCAGTACTTC
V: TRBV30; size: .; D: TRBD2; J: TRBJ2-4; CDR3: CAWSRGTSGWDIQYF; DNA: TGTGCCTGGAGCAGGGGGACTAGCGGGTGGGACATTCAGTACTTC
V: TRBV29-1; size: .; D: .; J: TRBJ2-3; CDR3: CSVRHDASTDTQYF; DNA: TGCAGCGTTCGTCACGATGCGTCCACAGATACGCAGTATTTT